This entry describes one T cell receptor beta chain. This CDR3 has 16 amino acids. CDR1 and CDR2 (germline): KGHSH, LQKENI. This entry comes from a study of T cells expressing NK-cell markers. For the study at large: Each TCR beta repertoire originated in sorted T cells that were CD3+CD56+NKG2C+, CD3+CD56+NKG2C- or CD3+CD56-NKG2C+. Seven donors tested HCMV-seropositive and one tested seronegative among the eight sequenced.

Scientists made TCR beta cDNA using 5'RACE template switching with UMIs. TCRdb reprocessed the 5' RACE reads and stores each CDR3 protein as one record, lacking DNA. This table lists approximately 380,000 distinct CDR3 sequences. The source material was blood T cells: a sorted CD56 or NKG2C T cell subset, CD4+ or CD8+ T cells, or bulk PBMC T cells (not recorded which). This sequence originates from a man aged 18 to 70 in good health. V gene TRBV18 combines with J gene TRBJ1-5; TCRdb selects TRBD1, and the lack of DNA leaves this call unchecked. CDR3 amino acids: CASSPLNRNSNQPQHF.